What follows is one T cell receptor (beta chain) and its context. Its antigen is unknown. This record comes from a study of shared clonotypes between healthy human individuals. At the level of the study: Three plates were used per donor for CD4 naive, three for CD4 memory, two for CD8 naive and one for CD8 memory. Broader study findings: Investigators expected sequencing depth to affect clonotype sharing among donors. The genetic and exposure-history diversity represented was limited by few donors. The generation probabilities recorded for non-shared clonotypes fell below those of clonotypes shared by all four donors.

CDR1 is PRHDT and CDR2 is FYEKMQ in the germline V gene (reference sequence). CDR3 length: 20 residues. V lost 4 bases, J lost 0 bases, and 14 bases stayed unmatched. Clones were read by immunoSEQ multiplex PCR, and TCRdb kept only the in-frame ones, dropping some. The sample lists hundreds of thousands of clones, nearly 95% occurring once. CD45RO-negative CD8 cells positively selected for CCR7 made up the naive population, which excluded terminally differentiated effector memory CD45RA+ cells. The source is a man aged 30 to 39 in good health. The chain recombines TRBV13 with TRBJ2-2, with 10 nucleotides matching TRBD1. The sequenced material came from naive CD8+ T cells sorted from blood. The CDR3 bases are TGTGCCAGCAGCTCCGGGACAGGGGCGGGAGAGACCCCGAACACCGGGGAGCTGTTTTTT. Translating gives CASSSGTGAGETPNTGELFF.